This TCR beta chain was recorded in a study of shared clonotypes between healthy human individuals. The CDR3 loop spans 13 amino acids. The V gene's germline CDR1 is KGHSH and CDR2 LQKENI. Losses at the gene ends were 6 bases for V and 1 base for J; bases not matched to a gene: 3. Study-wide points: Some naive CD4 clonotypes, around 5%, turned up in common across a handful of donors.

CD4+ cells yielded CD45RA+ naive and CD45RA-negative memory subsets. Sequenced by immunoSEQ multiplex PCR; TCRdb stores in-frame clones only, minus some. The sample consists of some 2.1 million clones, 85% to 95% of them appearing once. Comments on this clone: As yet, its antigen is unknown.

This sequence originates from a man between 18 and 29 years old in good health. Input material: naive CD4+ T cells sorted from blood. The subset is: CD45RA+ positively selected. The J gene is TRBJ2-7, the V gene TRBV18, with 7 bases fitting TRBD1. This CDR3 is CASSLRGSYEQYF. Written as DNA, the CDR3 is TGTGCCAGCTCCCTCAGGGGGTCCTACGAGCAGTACTTC.